Presented here are 12 T cell receptor beta chains from one specimen sequenced in a study of cytomegalovirus exposure and HLA in healthy donors. Vbeta (60) and Jbeta (13) primers were used in the PCR. The assay was immunoSEQ multiplex PCR, and TCRdb's table has in-frame clones only and misses some. Counted here are fewer than 150,000 clones, about 82% occurring once; the ten biggest clones make up roughly 2%. The sample consisted of PBMCs. These receptors all stem from a young man in good health and CMV-seronegative.

The J gene is TRBJ2-7, the V gene TRBV2; TRBD1 aligns across 8 bases. The junction had 19 bases not matched to a gene; V was cut back by 8 bases and J by 7 bases. The CDR3 is 16 residues long. CDR1 and CDR2 (germline): SNHLY, FYNNEI. The CDR3 bases are TGTGCCAGCGCAGCTACAGTAGACAGGGGACTGGAAGAGCAGTACTTC. Translation: CASAATVDRGLEEQYF.

The rearrangement joins TRBV7-9 to TRBJ2-7; 7 positions agree with TRBD1. Germline loops: CDR1 SEHNR, CDR2 FQNEAQ (reference sequence). Trimming took 3 bases from V and 4 from J; bases not matched to a gene: 6. The CDR3 is made up of 14 amino acids. Here the CDR3 DNA reads TGTGCCAGCAGCTTGGGGACAGAAAAATACGAGCAGTACTTC. It translates to CASSLGTEKYEQYF.

This clone was seen only once. The genes are TRBV20-1 and TRBJ1-2; 7 bases agree with TRBD1. Unmatched junction bases numbered 4, after V lost 1 base and J lost 11 bases. The CDR3 has 11 amino acids. CDR1 and CDR2 from the germline V gene are DFQATT and SNEGSKA (reference sequence). In DNA form, the CDR3 reads TGCAGTGCTAGAGTCTCAGGGGGATACACCTTC. As protein: CSARVSGGYTF.

The rearrangement uses TRBV7-6 and TRBJ2-7, with a tentative D call TRBD2 (7 bases). Germline V CDR1 and CDR2: SGHVS, FNYEAQ. The germline V and J ends were trimmed by 4 bases and 6 bases, with 19 bases remaining between them. CDR3 size: 15 residues. The CDR3 protein is CASSYRGGVSLEQYF. The CDR3 DNA reads TGTGCCAGCAGCTATAGGGGGGGTGTTTCGCTCGAGCAGTACTTC.

This clone showed up just a few times. V and J are TRBV4-1 and TRBJ2-7, with a weak D call TRBD1 (5 bases). From germline, CDR1 is MGHRA and CDR2 YSYEKL. The ends were cut back, 4 bases at V and 2 bases at J, with 12 bases in the middle. This CDR3 region has 14 residues. The DNA for the CDR3 is TGCGCCAGCAGCCTCAGGGAAAGGACCTACGAGCAGTACTTC. This translates into CASSLRERTYEQYF.

The chain is built from TRBV7-2 and TRBJ1-5, with D maybe TRBD1 (6 bases). Trimming left V 1 base short and J 6 bases short, with 13 bases between. CDR1 and CDR2 (germline): SGHTA, FQGNSA. The CDR3 is 15 residues long. DNA for the CDR3: TGTGCCAGCAGCTTAGGCCAGGGGCTGGGTCAGCCCCAGCATTTT. This sequence encodes CASSLGQGLGQPQHF.

The CDR3 is CASSSWGGTGDVYGELFF. CDR3 nucleotide sequence: TGTGCCAGCAGTTCGTGGGGGGGGACAGGGGATGTTTACGGGGAGCTGTTTTTT. This chain joins TRBV28 and TRBJ2-2; the match to TRBD1 covers 10 bases. V was clipped by 4 bases and J by 7 bases; unmatched bases: 15. This CDR3 is 18 amino acids long. Germline V lookup: CDR1 MDHEN, CDR2 SYDVKM.

The chain joins TRBV5-4 to TRBJ1-2, with 8 bases fitting TRBD1. V shed 0 bases, J shed 4 bases, and the junction held 5 bases outside the gene matches. The germline CDR1 and CDR2 sequences are SGHNT and YYREEE (reference sequence). The CDR3 spans 15 residues. The CDR3 DNA reads as TGTGCCAGCAGCTTGGAGGCAGGGGGCGCCTATGGCTACACCTTC. Protein: CASSLEAGGAYGYTF.

The chain has TRBV2 and TRBJ2-7; 10 positions agree with TRBD2. The V segment lost 6 bases and the J segment 6 bases; nucleotides outside the gene matches: 8. The CDR3 sequence is 14 residues long. The V gene's germline CDR1 is SNHLY and CDR2 FYNNEI. The CDR3 sequence: CASRRGLATAEQYF. DNA of the CDR3: TGTGCCAGCAGGCGGGGACTAGCGACCGCCGAGCAGTACTTC.

This clone was seen only once. Sequence at one end of the junction differs from germline and may be a read error. J is TRBJ2-7 and V is TRBV15, with 8 bases fitting TRBD1. The CDR3 spans 15 residues. Germline V gives CDR1 LNHNV, CDR2 YYDKDF (reference sequence). The CDR3 sequence is CATSGEQGEVYEQYF. DNA for the CDR3: TGTGCCACCAGCGGAGAACAGGGGGAGGTGTACGAGCAGTACTTC.

The rearrangement links TRBV10-3 to TRBJ2-3; the match to TRBD2 covers 10 bases. J lost 0 bases, V lost 4 bases, and 7 bases had no gene match. Per the germline V gene, CDR1 is ENHRY and CDR2 is SYGVKD. The CDR3 totals 17 residues. CDR3 in amino acids: CAISARQLAGSTDTQYF. CDR3 in DNA: TGTGCCATCAGTGCCCGGCAACTAGCGGGGAGCACAGATACGCAGTATTTT.

The rearrangement uses TRBV25-1 and TRBJ2-7; 10 bases agree with TRBD1. This CDR3 is 13 amino acids long. Germline V gene lookup returns CDR1 MGHDK and CDR2 SYGVNS. With V trimmed by 8 bases and J by 2 bases, 3 bases remained unmatched. CDR3 sequence: CASATGGTYEQYF. CDR3 in DNA: TGTGCCAGCGCGACAGGGGGCACCTACGAGCAGTACTTC.